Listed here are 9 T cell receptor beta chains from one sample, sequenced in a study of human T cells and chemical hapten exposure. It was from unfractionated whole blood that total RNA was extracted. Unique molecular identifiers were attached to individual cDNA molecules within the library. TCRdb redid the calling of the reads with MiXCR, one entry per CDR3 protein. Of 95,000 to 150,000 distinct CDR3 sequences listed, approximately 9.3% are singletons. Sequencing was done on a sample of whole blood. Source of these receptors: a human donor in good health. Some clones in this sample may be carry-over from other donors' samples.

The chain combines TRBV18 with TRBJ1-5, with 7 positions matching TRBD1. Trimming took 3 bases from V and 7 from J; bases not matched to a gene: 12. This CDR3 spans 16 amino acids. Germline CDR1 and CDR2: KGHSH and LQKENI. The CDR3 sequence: CASSPRSRGGDQPQHF. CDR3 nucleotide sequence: TGTGCCAGCTCACCCAGGAGCAGGGGGGGCGACCAGCCCCAGCATTTT.

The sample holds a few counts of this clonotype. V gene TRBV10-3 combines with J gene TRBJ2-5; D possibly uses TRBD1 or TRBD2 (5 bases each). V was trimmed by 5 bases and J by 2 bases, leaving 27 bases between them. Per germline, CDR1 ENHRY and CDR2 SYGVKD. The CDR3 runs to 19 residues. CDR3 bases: TGTGCCATCAGTCCCTCCGGGACCCCCTTTATGGGGCCTCAAGAGACCCAGTACTTC. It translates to CAISPSGTPFMGPQETQYF.

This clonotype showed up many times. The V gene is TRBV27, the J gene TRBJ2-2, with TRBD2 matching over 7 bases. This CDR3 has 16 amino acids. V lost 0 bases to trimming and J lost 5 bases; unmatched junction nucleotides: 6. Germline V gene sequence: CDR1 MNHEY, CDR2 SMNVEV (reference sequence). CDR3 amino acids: CASSLSRTRKTGELFF. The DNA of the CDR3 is TGTGCCAGCAGTTTATCCCGGACTAGAAAAACCGGGGAGCTGTTTTTT.

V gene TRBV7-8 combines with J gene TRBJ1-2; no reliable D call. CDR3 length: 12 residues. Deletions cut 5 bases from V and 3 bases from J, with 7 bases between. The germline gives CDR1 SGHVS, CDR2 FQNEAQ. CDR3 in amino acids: CASSLYDYGYTF. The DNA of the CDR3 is TGTGCCAGCAGCCTATATGACTATGGCTACACCTTC.

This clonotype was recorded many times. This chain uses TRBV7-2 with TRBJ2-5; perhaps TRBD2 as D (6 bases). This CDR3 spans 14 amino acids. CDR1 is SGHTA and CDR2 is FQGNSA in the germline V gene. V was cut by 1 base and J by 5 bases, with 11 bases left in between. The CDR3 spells CASSLGLAGETQYF. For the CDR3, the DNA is TGTGCCAGCAGCTTAGGGTTGGCGGGGGAGACCCAGTACTTC. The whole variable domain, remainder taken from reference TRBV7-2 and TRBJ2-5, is GAGVSQSPSNKVTEKGKDVELRCDPISGHTALYWYRQSLGQGLEFLIYFQGNSAPDKSGLPSDRFSAERTGGSVSTLTIQRTQQEDSAVYLCASSLGLAGETQYFGPGTRLLVL.

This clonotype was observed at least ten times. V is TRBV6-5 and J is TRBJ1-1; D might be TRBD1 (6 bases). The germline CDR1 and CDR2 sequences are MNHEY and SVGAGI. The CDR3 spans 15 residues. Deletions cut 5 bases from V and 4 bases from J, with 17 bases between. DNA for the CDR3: TGTGCCAGCAGTAGAACCGGGACAACTGGCACTGAAGCTTTCTTT. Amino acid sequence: CASSRTGTTGTEAFF.

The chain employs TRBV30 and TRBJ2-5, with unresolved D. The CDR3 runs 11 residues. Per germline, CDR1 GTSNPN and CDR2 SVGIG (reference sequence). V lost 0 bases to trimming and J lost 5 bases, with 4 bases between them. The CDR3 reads CAWSVRETQYF. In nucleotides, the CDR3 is TGTGCCTGGAGTGTACGGGAGACCCAGTACTTC.

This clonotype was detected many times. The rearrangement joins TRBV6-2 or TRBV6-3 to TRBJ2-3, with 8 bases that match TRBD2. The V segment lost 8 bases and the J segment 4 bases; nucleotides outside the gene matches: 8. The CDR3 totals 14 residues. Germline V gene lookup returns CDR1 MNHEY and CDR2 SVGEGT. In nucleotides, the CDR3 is TGTGCCAGCGCGGGCGGACTAGCTGCAGATACGCAGTATTTT. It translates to CASAGGLAADTQYF.

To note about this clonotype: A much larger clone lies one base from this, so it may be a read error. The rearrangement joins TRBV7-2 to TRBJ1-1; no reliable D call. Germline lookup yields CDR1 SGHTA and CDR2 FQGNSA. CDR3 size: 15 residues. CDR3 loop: CANSGLGHQNTEAFF. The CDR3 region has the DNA TGTGCCAACAGCGGACTGGGTCACCAGAACACTGAAGCTTTCTTT.